This T cell receptor (beta chain) was retrieved from a study of cytomegalovirus exposure and HLA in healthy donors. Study-wide findings and caveats: Earlier analysis looked at TCR beta V segments, and most were productive about 87% or about 30% of the time.

With regard to this clone: The target antigen is unknown. Other DNA sequences in the same sample also yield this CDR3.

The CDR3 extends over 14 amino acids. Looked up from germline, CDR1 is SGHRS and CDR2 is YFSETQ. V gave up 3 bases and J gave up 2 bases; unmatched junction bases: 5. Amplification used 60 Vbeta primers and 13 Jbeta primers. Original processing notes: Unique TCR beta chains totaled 80 million to 100 million in a later count, with roughly 11 million of them shared. Profiling relied on immunoSEQ multiplex PCR, and the TCRdb table lists in-frame clones only, not all of them. The D gene and trimming were derived from the DNA, and the V and J assignments and clone size from that table. The sample records 150,000 to 200,000 clones, roughly 80% being singletons.

The V call is TRBV5-1, the J call TRBJ2-7, with 7 bases that match TRBD2. The sample consisted of PBMCs. The receptor's source is a young man in good health and CMV-seropositive. The CDR3 region is CASSSLAGAYEQYF. The DNA for the CDR3 is TGCGCCAGCAGCTCGTTAGCGGGCGCCTACGAGCAGTACTTC. The full variable domain, completed using reference TRBV5-1 and TRBJ2-7, is KAGVTQTPRYLIKTRGQQVTLSCSPISGHRSVSWYQQTPGQGLQFLFEYFSETQRNKGNFPGRFSGRQFSNSRSEMNVSTLELGDSALYLCASSSLAGAYEQYFGPGTRLTVT.